Below, 4 T cell receptor beta chains from the same sample are listed, as sequenced in a study of T cell responses to AZD1222 COVID-19 vaccine. Sequencing used immunoSEQ multiplex PCR; TCRdb keeps in-frame clones, though not all of them. Here the sample spans about 150,000 clones, 80% to 95% being singletons. The sequenced sample was peripheral blood, obtained on day 0 of AZD1222 vaccination. The receptors here all came from an adult in good health.

This sequence joins TRBV9 and TRBJ1-1; no reliable D call. In germline, CDR1 is SGDLS, CDR2 YYNGEE. There are 14 residues in the CDR3. The V end was cut by 1 base, the J end by 2 bases, with 9 bases between. The CDR3 DNA follows: TGTGCCAGCAGCGTAAGTGCAGCCAACACTGAAGCTTTCTTT. Its translation is CASSVSAANTEAFF.

The V and J genes are TRBV19 and TRBJ2-7; 8 positions agree with TRBD1. The CDR3 is 16 residues long. After removal of 6 bases from V and 0 bases from J, the junction contained 10 bases not matched to a gene. Germline lookup yields CDR1 LNHDA and CDR2 SQIVND (reference sequence). The CDR3 DNA reads as TGTGCCAGTAGCAATCCAAGGACAGGGAGCTCCTACGAGCAGTACTTC. It is translated as CASSNPRTGSSYEQYF.

This sequence joins TRBV5-1 and TRBJ2-7, with 10 bases matching TRBD2. CDR3 length equals 16 residues. Losses at the gene ends were 0 bases for V and 3 bases for J; bases not matched to a gene: 6. Germline V gives CDR1 SGHRS, CDR2 YFSETQ. CDR3 nucleotide sequence: TGCGCCAGCAGCTTGGGGGGTACTAGCGGGAACTACGAGCAGTACTTC. Translating gives CASSLGGTSGNYEQYF.

J is TRBJ1-5 and V is TRBV19; possible D gene TRBD1, 5 bases. The CDR3 runs 15 residues. Deletions cut 5 bases from V and 0 bases from J, with 11 bases between. Germline V gene data show CDR1 as LNHDA and CDR2 as SQIVND (reference sequence). The CDR3 is CASSPGPHSNQPQHF. The CDR3 coding sequence is TGTGCCAGTAGTCCGGGACCACATAGCAATCAGCCCCAGCATTTT.